The TCR beta chain described here comes from a study of T cell repertoires in cytomegalovirus infection. Study-wide context: Used in the study were CMV epitopes, some recently identified and HLA-C-restricted, others well-studied and HLA-B-restricted. Based on public TCR beta signatures, there were indications of CMV infection and of a matching HLA type.

TCRdb independently ran MiXCR on the reads; one entry per CDR3 protein. Of a few hundred thousand distinct CDR3 sequences detected, under 45% appear once; the ten largest clones hold just under 45%. Remarks on this clonotype: As yet, its antigen is unknown.

The CDR3 has 15 amino acids. The V end lost 2 bases, the J end lost 8 bases, and 18 bases lay between the germline ends. Germline-derived CDR1 and CDR2 are MDHEN and SYDVKM. The study, taken as a whole, reports: HLA-C-restricted, CMV-specific TCR beta clonotypes were dominant ex vivo. Carriers of CMV and the relevant HLA type were discriminated by public TCR beta frequency.

Material: cultured PBMCs, obtained from culture after CMV antigen stimulation. The rearrangement uses TRBV28 and TRBJ1-2, with a tentative D call TRBD1 (6 bases). The origin of this receptor is a human donor in good health (CMV status not recorded). Some clones in this sample may be carry-over from other donors' samples. CDR3 coding DNA: TGTGCCAGCAGTTTAGGGGACACCGATTCCGTGGGCTACACCTTC. Its protein product is CASSLGDTDSVGYTF.